These 6 T cell receptor beta chains were sequenced from one sample in a study of vaccination and CD4 T cells after COVID-19. Treatment defined: roughly 10-day PBMC culture with coronavirus spike peptide pools or control peptides (ViraFEST assay). The antigens for these receptors are not known. Cultured CD4+ T cell DNA was sequenced using the Oncomine TCR Beta short-read assay. TCRdb passed the PCR reads through MiXCR, listing each CDR3 protein once. The sample holds under 20,000 distinct CDR3 sequences, about 23% seen once. Sequencing input: cultured CD4+ T cells from blood. The receptor source for this set is a human donor with COVID-19.

V and J are TRBV6-1 and TRBJ1-3; 7 bases line up with TRBD1. The CDR3 runs to 12 residues. V was clipped by 5 bases and J by 9 bases; unmatched bases: 4. Germline assignment: CDR1 MNHNS and CDR2 SASEGT. The CDR3 here is CASSPTGSTIYF. The CDR3 DNA sequence: TGTGCCAGCAGTCCGACAGGGAGCACCATATATTTT.

This rearrangement joins TRBV28 to TRBJ2-6, with 8 bases lining up with TRBD1. J gave up 4 bases and V 5 bases, and 13 bases lay outside the gene matches. The CDR3 has 18 residues. Germline V gene sequence: CDR1 MDHEN, CDR2 SYDVKM. The DNA for the CDR3 is TGTGCCAGCAGTCTACCCGGGACAGGCACCTTGGGGGCCAACGTCCTGACTTTC. Its translation is CASSLPGTGTLGANVLTF.

This clonotype was counted once. The chain links TRBV12-3 or TRBV12-4 to TRBJ2-3; TRBD2 matches at 10 bases. The CDR3 extends over 14 amino acids. The junction had 6 bases not matched to a gene; V was cut back by 8 bases and J by 4 bases. The CDR3 is CASQPGLASDTQYF. In DNA form, the CDR3 reads TGTGCCAGCCAACCGGGACTAGCGTCAGATACGCAGTATTTT.

V is TRBV10-2 and J is TRBJ1-5, with 7 bases aligning to TRBD1. CDR3 size: 15 residues. The ends lost 2 bases at V and 5 bases at J; junction bases unmatched: 6. Germline loops: CDR1 WSHSY, CDR2 SAAADI. CDR3 amino acids: CASSELQGGYQPQHF. CDR3 nucleotides: TGCGCCAGCAGTGAGCTTCAGGGGGGATATCAGCCCCAGCATTTT.

The gene calls are TRBV2 and TRBJ2-2, with unresolved D. Germline assignment: CDR1 SNHLY and CDR2 FYNNEI. Trimming removed 4 bases at V and 4 bases at J, with 7 bases between. The CDR3 is 13 residues long. The CDR3 DNA is TGTGCCAGCAGTGCCATGAGCACCGGGGAGCTGTTTTTT. Encoded protein: CASSAMSTGELFF.

The chain joins TRBV5-4 to TRBJ1-3; D is ambiguous. The CDR3 sequence is 14 residues long. Trimming stripped 2 bases from V and 6 bases from J, with 12 bases between. Germline V gives CDR1 SGHNT, CDR2 YYREEE (reference sequence). CDR3 coding DNA: TGTGCCAGCAGCTTAAGAGGGTCCGCAAACACCATATATTTT. This translates into CASSLRGSANTIYF. Based on the CDR3 plus reference TRBV5-4 and TRBJ1-3, the full variable domain is ETGVTQSPTHLIKTRGQQVTLRCSSQSGHNTVSWYQQALGQGPQFIFQYYREEENGRGNFPPRFSGLQFPNYSSELNVNALELDDSALYLCASSLRGSANTIYFGEGSWLTVV.